This T cell receptor beta chain was obtained from a study of identifying expanded T cells in peripheral blood. Points from the study as a whole: About 1.3 clones differed between technical replicates, versus around 15 and 19 over time. Variance in clone template counts between approximately 2-week samples significantly increased with total template count across all healthy donors.

Collection occurred without any documented infections or immune events in donors. Repertoires were generated with immunoSEQ multiplex PCR, while TCRdb's copy carries only in-frame clones and drops some. This repertoire shows about 89,000 clones, 88% found once; its top ten account for 4%. With respect to this clone: What it binds is not known.

Sequences were obtained from blood. The sequence was collected from a person aged 18 to 70 in good health.

For the CDR3, the DNA is TGTGCCAGCAGCCAAGATATTCGGCTAGCGAGCAATGAGCAGTTCTTC. Translated, it gives CASSQDIRLASNEQFF. The V gene is TRBV4-2, the J gene TRBJ2-1; D may be TRBD2 (6 bases). Trimming cost V 0 bases and J 6 bases, with 15 bases left between them. The CDR3 totals 16 residues. The V gene's germline CDR1 is LGHNA and CDR2 YNFKEQ.